A single sample is the source of the 15 T cell receptor beta chains below, sequenced in a study of post-analysis software for immune sequencing data. General study points: Elevated frequency relative to controls characterized 4 or 5 TRBV segments in patients, TRBV5-6, TRBV5-1 and TRBV20-1 among them.

No antigen is known for these receptors. Prepared TCR beta cDNA libraries contained unique molecular identifiers. MiXCR, applied by TCRdb to the PCR reads, yields one record per CDR3 protein. The table includes fewer than 850,000 distinct CDR3 sequences, 46% detected once. Sequencing was done on a sample of blood. The receptors were sampled from a girl aged 5 to 17 with multiple sclerosis.

The chain recombines TRBV5-5 with TRBJ2-7; 9 nucleotides line up with TRBD2. The length of the CDR3 is 14 residues. V dropped 3 bases and J dropped 6; count of bases not matched to a gene: 7. Germline loops: CDR1 SGHKS, CDR2 YYEKEE (reference sequence). The CDR3 spells CASSYGTSNCEQYF. The CDR3 nucleotides read TGTGCCAGCAGCTATGGGACTAGCAACTGCGAGCAGTACTTC.

The chain employs TRBV30 and TRBJ2-4; D gene unclear. The closer fit of TRBJ2-7 to the DNA end suggests the J call may be wrong. Per the germline V gene, CDR1 is GTSNPN and CDR2 is SVGIG (reference sequence). The CDR3 covers 13 residues. The CDR3 here is CAWSGDHPYEQYF. The CDR3 DNA reads as TGTGCCTGGAGCGGAGATCACCCCTACGAGCAGTACTTC.

This chain links TRBV5-1 with TRBJ2-3, with a tentative D call TRBD2 (6 bases). This CDR3 has 16 residues. The V gene lost 2 bases and the J gene lost 2 bases, with 15 bases spanning the gap. Germline V gene sequence: CDR1 SGHRS, CDR2 YFSETQ. CDR3 sequence (DNA): TGCGCCAGCAGCTTAATAATCACGGGAGTCACAGATACGCAGTATTTT. Translating gives CASSLIITGVTDTQYF.

J is TRBJ2-1 and V is TRBV5-1, with TRBD2 matching 11 bases. The CDR3 length is 15 residues. Trimming took 5 bases from V and 7 from J; bases not matched to a gene: 8. Germline V gene sequence: CDR1 SGHRS, CDR2 YFSETQ. The CDR3 bases are TGCGCCAGCAGGCCTACTAGCGGGAGTGAAAATGAGCAGTTCTTC. Translation: CASRPTSGSENEQFF.

The chain carries TRBV13 and TRBJ2-7; 8 nucleotides agree with TRBD2. J lost 0 bases, V lost 5 bases, and 6 bases had no gene match. The CDR3 has 15 residues. Germline lookup yields CDR1 PRHDT and CDR2 FYEKMQ (reference sequence). The CDR3 sequence: CASSDYGTSSYEQYF. In DNA, the CDR3 is TGTGCCAGCAGCGACTACGGGACTAGCTCCTACGAGCAGTACTTC.

Only a few counts were recorded for this clonotype. The CDR3 bases are TGTGCCAGCAGGTTCCTAGCGGGAGTCGGGGGCACAGATACGCAGTATTTT. Translated: CASRFLAGVGGTDTQYF. The chain employs TRBV12-3 or TRBV12-4 and TRBJ2-3; TRBD2 matches at 10 bases. The CDR3 loop spans 17 amino acids. V was pared by 6 bases and J by 1 base, with 10 bases of the junction left unmatched.

As to this clonotype: A much larger clone differs from this one at a single base, so this may be a read error. This rearrangement joins TRBV7-2 to TRBJ2-3, with D possibly TRBD2 on 6 matching bases. V shed 5 bases and J shed 4 bases, with 10 bases lying between them. Germline CDR1 is SGHTA and CDR2 is FQGNSA. The CDR3 spans 13 residues. In DNA form, the CDR3 reads TGTGCCAGCAGCCGGGACTTCTCAGATACGCAGTATTTT. Translation gives CASSRDFSDTQYF.

The J gene is TRBJ2-3, the V gene TRBV12-3 or TRBV12-4; 7 bases map to TRBD2. V was clipped by 3 bases and J by 2 bases; unmatched bases: 8. The CDR3 runs to 16 residues. The DNA for the CDR3 is TGTGCCAGCAGTTTGTTCGGGGGAGGGCCCACAGATACGCAGTATTTT. Translating it yields CASSLFGGGPTDTQYF.

This clonotype was detected only a few times. V and J are TRBV2 and TRBJ1-1; TRBD1 is a possible D gene (6 bases). There are 15 residues in the CDR3. V lost 0 bases, J lost 4 bases, and 12 bases lay in between. Germline V gives CDR1 SNHLY, CDR2 FYNNEI. The CDR3 loop is CASSEAVIRGTEAFF. The CDR3 region has the DNA TGTGCCAGCAGTGAAGCGGTTATCAGGGGCACTGAAGCTTTCTTT.

This clonotype appeared a single time. CDR3 residues: CSARDRGREGGDEQYF. The CDR3 bases are TGCAGTGCTAGAGATCGTGGAAGGGAAGGTGGGGACGAGCAGTACTTC. This rearrangement joins TRBV20-1 to TRBJ2-7; D uncertain. The CDR3 covers 16 residues. Trimming removed 0 bases from V and 5 bases from J, with 20 bases in between. Germline CDR1 is DFQATT and CDR2 is SNEGSKA (reference sequence).

This clonotype was detected only a few times. J is TRBJ1-2 and V is TRBV12-3 or TRBV12-4; D is unclear. The CDR3 consists of 13 residues. Trimming left V 5 bases short and J 4 bases short, with 11 bases between. Here the CDR3 reads CASSPPTRYGYTF. In DNA form, the CDR3 reads TGTGCCAGCAGTCCACCGACACGCTATGGCTACACCTTC.

The chain is built from TRBV7-2 and TRBJ2-4; 11 nucleotides match TRBD2. The DNA end is a closer match to TRBJ2-7, so the J assignment may be wrong. Germline CDR1 is SGHTA and CDR2 is FQGNSA. The CDR3 is 16 amino acids. The CDR3 region is CASSLGLAGMSYEQYF. The CDR3 nucleotides read TGTGCCAGCAGCTTAGGACTAGCGGGAATGTCCTACGAGCAGTACTTC.

The CDR3 reads CASSTLASGQGDTQYF. CDR3 in DNA: TGTGCCAGCAGCACCCTGGCTAGCGGACAGGGGGATACGCAGTATTTT. The chain combines TRBV12-3 or TRBV12-4 with TRBJ2-3, with 9 nucleotides matching TRBD1. Trimming removed 6 bases from V and 6 bases from J; junction bases left unmatched: 13. The CDR3 loop spans 16 amino acids.

The V and J genes are TRBV29-1 and TRBJ2-5, with D hard to call. CDR3 length equals 10 residues. Per germline, CDR1 SQVTM and CDR2 ANQGSEA. V lost 6 bases and J lost 5, with 7 bases in between. As DNA, the CDR3 is TGCAGCGTCCTCAGGGAGACCCAGTACTTC. It translates to CSVLRETQYF.

The CDR3 nucleotides are TGTGCCAGCAGTCAACAAGGAGGAGGCCTCCAAGAGACCCAGTACTTC. It yields the protein CASSQQGGGLQETQYF. The chain links TRBV6-5 to TRBJ2-5, with D tentatively TRBD2 (5 bases). Trimming shortened V by 5 bases and J by 1 base, and 17 bases separated the two germline ends. The CDR3 runs to 16 residues. Germline assignment: CDR1 MNHEY and CDR2 SVGAGI.